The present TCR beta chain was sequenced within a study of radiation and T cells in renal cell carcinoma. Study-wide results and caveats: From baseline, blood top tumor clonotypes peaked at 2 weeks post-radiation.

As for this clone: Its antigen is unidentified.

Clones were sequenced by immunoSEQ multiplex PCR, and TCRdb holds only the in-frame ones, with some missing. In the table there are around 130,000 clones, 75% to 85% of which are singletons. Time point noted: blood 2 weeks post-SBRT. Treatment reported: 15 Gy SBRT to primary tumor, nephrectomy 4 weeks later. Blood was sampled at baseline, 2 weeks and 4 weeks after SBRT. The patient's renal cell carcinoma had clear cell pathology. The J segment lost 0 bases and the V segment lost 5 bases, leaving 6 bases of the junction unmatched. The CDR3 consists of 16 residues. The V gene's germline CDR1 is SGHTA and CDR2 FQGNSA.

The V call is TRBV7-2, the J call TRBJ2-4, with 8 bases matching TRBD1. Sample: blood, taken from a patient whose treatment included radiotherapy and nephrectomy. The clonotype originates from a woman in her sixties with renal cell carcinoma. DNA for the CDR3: TGTGCCAGCAGCCCTGGACAGGGTCTAGCCAAAAACATTCAGTACTTC. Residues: CASSPGQGLAKNIQYF.